This record covers a single T cell receptor (beta chain). The antigen remains undetermined. The sample belongs to a study of graft-versus-host responses after intestinal transplantation. Study information: Every recipient underwent anti-thymocyte globulin induction, then tacrolimus and steroids for roughly three years.

CDR3 length equals 15 residues. Between the trimmed V and J ends, which lost 4 bases and 3 bases, there was a span of 18 bases. Germline V CDR1 and CDR2: SQVTM, ANQGSEA. TCRdb's table, derived via immunoSEQ multiplex PCR, lists solely in-frame clones and lacks some. The sample lists tens of thousands of clones; about 95% were seen once. Findings and caveats of the study: Present in recipient marrow, GvH clones included some that appeared first in ileum or blood.

The chain joins TRBV29-1 to TRBJ1-1, with no clear D. This clonotype originated in a human patient who received an intestinal transplant, so some T cells may come from the graft donor. This sample comprised PBMCs, obtained about 320 days after intestinal transplant. The CDR3 nucleotides are TGCAGCGTTGTAGTTCATAGGAGGGCAGACACTGAAGCTTTCTTT. Translated: CSVVVHRRADTEAFF.